One sample yielded the 17 T cell receptor beta chains listed below, sequenced in a study of T cells in Graves' hyperthyroidism and ophthalmopathy. Amplification targeted TCR beta CDR3 regions from RNA transcripts. First-round RT-PCR targeting the TCR CDR3 was performed with the HTBI primer set. TCRdb itself ran the multiplex PCR reads through MiXCR, one entry per CDR3 protein. The sample holds 640,000 or so distinct CDR3 sequences, roughly 14% seen once. Sequenced sample: blood. These receptors all come from a woman in her thirties or forties with Graves' ophthalmopathy.

This clonotype was seen at least ten times. The rearrangement joins TRBV27 to TRBJ2-7, with D perhaps TRBD2 (6 bases). CDR3 length: 13 amino acids. The V gene lost 9 bases and the J gene lost 3 bases, with 15 bases spanning the gap. The germline CDR1 and CDR2 sequences are MNHEY and SMNVEV (reference sequence). The DNA of the CDR3 is TGTGCCAGTCGGGCCCAGGAGGGCTACGAGCAGTACTTC. Translating gives CASRAQEGYEQYF.

This clonotype came up many times. V usage is TRBV27 and J usage is TRBJ1-5, with TRBD1 matching over 7 bases. V trimming: 6 bases; J trimming: 3 bases; junction bases outside the gene matches: 5. CDR3 length equals 14 residues. Per the germline V gene, CDR1 is MNHEY and CDR2 is SMNVEV (reference sequence). The CDR3 here is CASRRTGYNQPQHF. CDR3 nucleotide sequence: TGTGCCAGCAGGCGGACAGGTTACAATCAGCCCCAGCATTTT.

This clonotype has only a few counts. This rearrangement joins TRBV6-2 or TRBV6-3 to TRBJ1-6, with D unclear. This CDR3 is 18 amino acids long. Trimming stripped 2 bases from V and 5 bases from J, with 19 bases between. The germline CDR1 and CDR2 sequences are MNHEY and SVGEGT. The CDR3 spells CASSYPPAAGRNNSPLHF. The CDR3 nucleotides are TGTGCCAGCAGTTACCCACCGGCGGCGGGTCGGAATAATTCACCCCTCCACTTT.

V gene TRBV28 combines with J gene TRBJ2-2, with 14 bases identical to TRBD2. CDR3 length: 21 residues. CDR1 is MDHEN, CDR2 SYDVKM, per germline. J was trimmed by 0 bases and V by 0 bases; bases with no gene match: 9. CDR3 region: CASSLWVGLAGGDTNTGELFF. CDR3 bases: TGTGCCAGCAGTTTATGGGTTGGACTAGCGGGAGGTGACACGAACACCGGGGAGCTGTTTTTT.

This clonotype has a count of ten or more. The chain carries TRBV20-1 and TRBJ2-4; 12 positions match TRBD2. Per germline, CDR1 DFQATT and CDR2 SNEGSKA (reference sequence). The CDR3 consists of 17 residues. The ends lost 6 bases at V and 6 bases at J; junction bases unmatched: 15. The CDR3: CSAETSGRPSSGNIQYF. For the CDR3, the DNA is TGCAGTGCAGAGACTAGCGGGAGACCATCCTCGGGAAACATTCAGTACTTC.

In this sample, this clonotype turned up many times. The chain joins TRBV2 to TRBJ1-6; 10 nucleotides agree with TRBD1. The CDR3 runs 17 residues. The germline CDR1 and CDR2 sequences are SNHLY and FYNNEI. The junction had 8 bases not matched to a gene; V was cut back by 5 bases and J by 4 bases. CDR3 sequence reads: CASSSPRDRGYNSPLHF. The CDR3 DNA is TGTGCCAGCAGTTCCCCCCGGGACAGGGGATATAATTCACCCCTCCACTTT.

This rearrangement joins TRBV6-2 or TRBV6-3 to TRBJ2-5; D is ambiguous. The ends were cut back, 0 bases at V and 4 bases at J, with 18 bases in the middle. There are 17 residues in the CDR3. Germline-derived CDR1 and CDR2 are MNHEY and SVGEGT. This CDR3 reads CASSYSVPQALGETQYF. CDR3 coding DNA: TGTGCCAGCAGTTACTCTGTCCCGCAGGCCCTCGGAGAGACCCAGTACTTC.

This clonotype was found many times. The V call is TRBV30, the J call TRBJ1-2; no reliable D call. Trimming shortened V by 0 bases and J by 4 bases, and 6 bases separated the two germline ends. Germline-derived CDR1 and CDR2 are GTSNPN and SVGIG (reference sequence). This CDR3 is built from 12 residues. The DNA of the CDR3 is TGTGCCTGGAGTGTACCCTCCTATGGCTACACCTTC. Translation gives CAWSVPSYGYTF.

The chain links TRBV7-2 to TRBJ2-6; D unclear. This CDR3 region has 20 residues. V was cut by 5 bases and J by 0 bases, with 23 bases left in between. The germline V gene encodes CDR1 SGHTA and CDR2 FQGNSA. The CDR3 here is CASSAGLGQVASSGANVLTF. In nucleotides, the CDR3 is TGTGCCAGCAGCGCTGGTTTAGGGCAGGTAGCAAGCTCTGGGGCCAACGTCCTGACTTTC.

This clonotype was detected many times. This chain links TRBV6-2 or TRBV6-3 with TRBJ1-2, with D perhaps TRBD1 (5 bases). The CDR3 extends over 13 amino acids. Germline-derived CDR1 and CDR2 are MNHEY and SVGEGT. V was cut by 5 bases and J by 1 base, with 8 bases left in between. The chain's CDR3 is CASSRQYNYGYTF. The CDR3 region has the DNA TGTGCCAGCAGTCGACAGTATAACTATGGCTACACCTTC.

This clonotype appeared a few times. The V and J genes are TRBV7-2 and TRBJ1-2; TRBD1 might be the D (5 bases). Deletions cut 4 bases from V and 7 bases from J, with 16 bases between. This CDR3 contains 14 residues. Germline assignment: CDR1 SGHTA and CDR2 FQGNSA. DNA of the CDR3: TGTGCCAGCAGCTCATTCGGGGGGATTCCTGGCTACACCTTC. Encoded protein: CASSSFGGIPGYTF.

The table lists this clonotype with many counts. The J gene is TRBJ1-5, the V gene TRBV10-3; a weak D match, TRBD1 (5 bases). The CDR3 spans 15 residues. CDR1 is ENHRY and CDR2 is SYGVKD in the germline V gene. V was cut by 4 bases and J by 4 bases, with 14 bases left in between. CDR3 bases: TGTGCCATCAGTGCCAATGGGGCAGATAATCAGCCCCAGCATTTT. This translates into CAISANGADNQPQHF.

This clonotype came up many times. A much larger clone sits a single nucleotide away, making a read error possible. The chain has TRBV28 and TRBJ1-2, with TRBD1 as a possible D gene (6 bases). Germline V lookup: CDR1 MDHEN, CDR2 SYDVKM. V was pared by 7 bases and J by 0 bases, with 18 bases between. This CDR3 is built from 16 residues. CDR3 in DNA: TGTGCCAGCAACCCCCGGGACAACCATCCTAACTATGGCTACACCTTC. It is translated as CASNPRDNHPNYGYTF.

The chain recombines TRBV10-3 with TRBJ2-1; 8 bases are a match to TRBD1. This CDR3 is built from 19 residues. V shed 3 bases, J shed 0 bases, and the junction held 13 bases outside the gene matches. From germline, CDR1 is ENHRY and CDR2 SYGVKD. CDR3 bases: TGTGCCATCAGTGAAGACCGGGACAGGACAAAACGCTCCTACAATGAGCAGTTCTTC. It is translated as CAISEDRDRTKRSYNEQFF.

In its sample, this clonotype was seen many times. V gene TRBV6-5 combines with J gene TRBJ2-7, with TRBD1 identical over 7 bases. V trimming: 7 bases; J trimming: 4 bases; junction bases outside the gene matches: 10. Germline assignment: CDR1 MNHEY and CDR2 SVGAGI. CDR3 length: 14 residues. CDR3 sequence: CASTTGDGDYEQYF. The CDR3, as DNA: TGTGCCAGCACCACAGGGGACGGCGATTACGAGCAGTACTTC.

This clonotype was detected only a few times. V is TRBV7-9 and J is TRBJ1-1, with TRBD1 matching over 7 bases. This CDR3 has 14 residues. Unmatched junction bases numbered 10, after V lost 7 bases and J lost 5 bases. CDR1 and CDR2 from the germline V gene are SEHNR and FQNEAQ (reference sequence). CDR3 nucleotides: TGTGCCAGCACTGACTACAGGGGATGGACTGAAGCTTTCTTT. As protein: CASTDYRGWTEAFF.

This clonotype was found many times. The chain employs TRBV6-1 and TRBJ1-2, with D maybe TRBD1 (5 bases). CDR3 length: 15 residues. Germline CDR1 is MNHNS and CDR2 is SASEGT. V lost 6 bases and J 5 bases, leaving 19 bases between the germline ends. The CDR3 DNA reads TGTGCCAGCAGGCTTACCTTAACGGGGGGTTATGGCTACACCTTC. This gives the protein CASRLTLTGGYGYTF.